The rows below give T cell receptor beta chains drawn from one sample of a study of Ad26.COV2.S vaccination and SARS-CoV-2 variants. Measured with immunoSEQ multiplex PCR; TCRdb has only the in-frame clones, and not every one. Seen here are roughly 400,000 clones, about nine tenths observed once, and the top ten hold over 1.5%. The specimen was peripheral blood, collected in a trial of Ad26.COV2.S vaccine versus placebo. Receptor source: a person between 18 and 60 years old who received the Ad26.COV2.S COVID-19 vaccine or a placebo. Each CDR3 is given with its conserved first and last residue. A D gene is named only where the DNA matches it firmly. Part of the rows lack a size; the others show once, few, many or a class for expanded clones.

J gene: TRBJ1-2; CDR3 length: 12; V gene: TRBV28; D gene: TRBD1; clone size: -; CDR3 protein: CASSQGQGGYTF; CDR3 DNA: TGTGCCAGCAGTCAGGGACAGGGAGGCTACACCTTC
J gene: TRBJ1-3; CDR3 length: 14; V gene: TRBV28; D gene: TRBD1; clone size: -; CDR3 protein: CASRTGVSGNTIYF; CDR3 DNA: TGTGCCAGCAGGACAGGGGTCTCTGGAAACACCATATATTTT
J gene: TRBJ1-1; CDR3 length: 15; V gene: TRBV28; D gene: TRBD1; clone size: once; CDR3 protein: CASSPTGAMNTEAFF; CDR3 DNA: TGTGCCAGCAGTCCGACAGGGGCTATGAACACTGAAGCTTTCTTT
J gene: TRBJ2-5; CDR3 length: 13; V gene: TRBV18; D gene: -; clone size: -; CDR3 protein: CASSPRLQETQYF; CDR3 DNA: TGTGCCAGCTCACCAAGGCTCCAAGAGACCCAGTACTTC
J gene: TRBJ2-3; CDR3 length: 14; V gene: TRBV30; D gene: TRBD1; clone size: -; CDR3 protein: CAWSADRVGDTQYF; CDR3 DNA: TGTGCCTGGAGTGCGGACAGGGTAGGAGATACGCAGTATTTT
J gene: TRBJ1-2; CDR3 length: 13; V gene: TRBV30; D gene: -; clone size: -; CDR3 protein: CAWSVGLNYGYTF; CDR3 DNA: TGTGCCTGGAGTGTAGGACTGAACTATGGCTACACCTTC
J gene: TRBJ2-5; CDR3 length: 14; V gene: TRBV19; D gene: -; clone size: -; CDR3 protein: CASKDRGIEETQYF; CDR3 DNA: TGTGCCAGTAAGGACCGCGGGATCGAAGAGACCCAGTACTTC
J gene: TRBJ2-6; CDR3 length: 11; V gene: TRBV7-2; D gene: -; clone size: -; CDR3 protein: CASSQGGVLTF; CDR3 DNA: TGTGCCAGCAGCCAAGGGGGCGTCCTGACTTTC
J gene: TRBJ2-3; CDR3 length: 12; V gene: TRBV18; D gene: -; clone size: -; CDR3 protein: CASSSNTDTQYF; CDR3 DNA: TGTGCCAGCTCTTCAAACACAGATACGCAGTATTTT
J gene: TRBJ2-7; CDR3 length: 14; V gene: TRBV5-5; D gene: -; clone size: -; CDR3 protein: CASSRGTPSYEQYF; CDR3 DNA: TGTGCCAGCAGCCGGGGGACACCTTCTTACGAGCAGTACTTC
J gene: TRBJ2-3; CDR3 length: 15; V gene: TRBV27; D gene: -; clone size: -; CDR3 protein: CASSLVGIGTDTQYF; CDR3 DNA: TGTGCCAGCAGTTTAGTAGGGATCGGGACAGATACGCAGTATTTT
J gene: TRBJ1-5; CDR3 length: 15; V gene: TRBV7-9; D gene: -; clone size: -; CDR3 protein: CASSLGTAGNQPQHF; CDR3 DNA: TGTGCCAGCAGCTTAGGGACAGCTGGCAATCAGCCCCAGCATTTT
J gene: TRBJ1-2; CDR3 length: 12; V gene: TRBV29-1; D gene: TRBD1; clone size: -; CDR3 protein: CSVWTGGGGYTF; CDR3 DNA: TGCAGCGTCTGGACAGGGGGAGGGGGCTACACCTTC
J gene: TRBJ2-1; CDR3 length: 14; V gene: TRBV5-6; D gene: TRBD1; clone size: -; CDR3 protein: CASRRDRVTNEQFF; CDR3 DNA: TGTGCCAGCAGAAGGGACAGGGTAACCAATGAGCAGTTCTTC
J gene: TRBJ1-1; CDR3 length: 14; V gene: TRBV4-1; D gene: -; clone size: -; CDR3 protein: CASSQGSGNTEAFF; CDR3 DNA: TGCGCCAGCAGCCAAGGTTCGGGGAACACTGAAGCTTTCTTT
J gene: TRBJ2-5; CDR3 length: 13; V gene: TRBV12-3/TRBV12-4; D gene: -; clone size: -; CDR3 protein: CASSSPTVETQYF; CDR3 DNA: TGTGCCAGCAGTTCACCGACCGTTGAGACCCAGTACTTC
J gene: TRBJ2-5; CDR3 length: 18; V gene: TRBV11-1; D gene: TRBD2; clone size: -; CDR3 protein: CASSLAPSTSGSGETQYF; CDR3 DNA: TGTGCCAGCAGCTTAGCACCTTCGACTAGCGGGAGTGGGGAGACCCAGTACTTC
J gene: TRBJ2-5; CDR3 length: 14; V gene: TRBV7-2; D gene: TRBD2; clone size: -; CDR3 protein: CASSPSGSTETQYF; CDR3 DNA: TGTGCCAGCAGCCCTAGCGGGAGCACAGAGACCCAGTACTTC
J gene: TRBJ2-7; CDR3 length: 12; V gene: TRBV12-3/TRBV12-4; D gene: -; clone size: -; CDR3 protein: CASSREAYEQYF; CDR3 DNA: TGTGCCAGCAGCCGGGAAGCCTACGAGCAGTACTTC
J gene: TRBJ1-1; CDR3 length: 12; V gene: TRBV19; D gene: -; clone size: -; CDR3 protein: CASSRKGTEAFF; CDR3 DNA: TGTGCCAGTAGTAGGAAGGGCACTGAAGCTTTCTTT
J gene: TRBJ1-5; CDR3 length: 16; V gene: TRBV28; D gene: -; clone size: -; CDR3 protein: CASSPPPGLSNQPQHF; CDR3 DNA: TGTGCCAGCAGTCCACCCCCGGGCCTTAGCAATCAGCCCCAGCATTTT
J gene: TRBJ2-3; CDR3 length: 15; V gene: TRBV5-1; D gene: TRBD1; clone size: -; CDR3 protein: CASSLQGAYTDTQYF; CDR3 DNA: TGCGCCAGCAGCCTACAGGGGGCCTACACAGATACGCAGTATTTT
J gene: TRBJ2-1; CDR3 length: 15; V gene: TRBV28; D gene: -; clone size: once; CDR3 protein: CASSSGALDYNEQFF; CDR3 DNA: TGTGCCAGCAGTTCAGGGGCTTTAGACTACAATGAGCAGTTCTTC
J gene: TRBJ2-2; CDR3 length: 14; V gene: TRBV6-2/TRBV6-3; D gene: -; clone size: -; CDR3 protein: CASSPGPRGGELFF; CDR3 DNA: TGTGCCAGCAGTCCCGGGCCGCGGGGCGGGGAGCTGTTTTTT
J gene: TRBJ2-5; CDR3 length: 13; V gene: TRBV30; D gene: TRBD1; clone size: -; CDR3 protein: CAWGRGLAETQYF; CDR3 DNA: TGTGCCTGGGGCAGGGGGCTGGCGGAGACCCAGTACTTC
J gene: TRBJ2-1; CDR3 length: 14; V gene: TRBV13; D gene: -; clone size: -; CDR3 protein: CASSLGPNWDEQFF; CDR3 DNA: TGTGCCAGCAGCTTAGGCCCTAACTGGGATGAGCAGTTCTTC
J gene: TRBJ2-5; CDR3 length: 14; V gene: TRBV3-1/TRBV3-2; D gene: TRBD1; clone size: -; CDR3 protein: CASGTGVTHETQYF; CDR3 DNA: TGTGCCAGCGGGACAGGGGTAACTCATGAGACCCAGTACTTC
J gene: TRBJ2-3; CDR3 length: 15; V gene: TRBV4-2; D gene: -; clone size: -; CDR3 protein: CASSQDPGSTDTQYF; CDR3 DNA: TGTGCCAGCAGCCAAGATCCCGGGAGCACAGATACGCAGTATTTT
J gene: TRBJ2-1; CDR3 length: 14; V gene: TRBV6-4; D gene: -; clone size: -; CDR3 protein: CASSDTDSYNEQFF; CDR3 DNA: TGTGCCAGCAGTGACACAGACTCGTACAATGAGCAGTTCTTC
J gene: TRBJ1-2; CDR3 length: 14; V gene: TRBV2; D gene: -; clone size: -; CDR3 protein: CASSEGGANYGYTF; CDR3 DNA: TGTGCCAGCAGCGAGGGAGGAGCTAACTATGGCTACACCTTC
J gene: TRBJ2-2; CDR3 length: 11; V gene: TRBV2; D gene: -; clone size: -; CDR3 protein: CASSDFGELFF; CDR3 DNA: TGTGCCAGCAGTGATTTTGGGGAGCTGTTTTTT
J gene: TRBJ1-4; CDR3 length: 16; V gene: TRBV5-4; D gene: -; clone size: -; CDR3 protein: CASSTGVSSTNEKLFF; CDR3 DNA: TGTGCCAGCAGCACCGGTGTCAGCTCAACTAATGAAAAACTGTTTTTT
J gene: TRBJ1-4; CDR3 length: 16; V gene: TRBV5-5; D gene: -; clone size: -; CDR3 protein: CASSLGAVRRDEKLFF; CDR3 DNA: TGTGCCAGCAGCTTGGGTGCGGTAAGACGGGATGAAAAACTGTTTTTT
J gene: TRBJ2-7; CDR3 length: 16; V gene: TRBV27; D gene: TRBD2; clone size: -; CDR3 protein: CASSPGLPVIYYEQYF; CDR3 DNA: TGTGCCAGCAGCCCGGGACTACCGGTTATCTACTACGAGCAGTACTTC
J gene: TRBJ2-1; CDR3 length: 13; V gene: TRBV20-1; D gene: -; clone size: -; CDR3 protein: CSVSESSYNEQFF; CDR3 DNA: TGCAGTGTAAGTGAGTCCTCCTACAATGAGCAGTTCTTC
J gene: TRBJ2-7; CDR3 length: 13; V gene: TRBV28; D gene: -; clone size: once; CDR3 protein: CASSPPSSYEQYF; CDR3 DNA: TGTGCCAGCAGTCCCCCAAGCTCCTACGAGCAGTACTTC
J gene: TRBJ1-1; CDR3 length: 14; V gene: TRBV27; D gene: TRBD1; clone size: -; CDR3 protein: CASSLQGVNTEAFF; CDR3 DNA: TGTGCCAGCAGTTTACAGGGGGTAAACACTGAAGCTTTCTTT
J gene: TRBJ1-4; CDR3 length: 17; V gene: TRBV19; D gene: -; clone size: -; CDR3 protein: CASSSPQGGATNEKLFF; CDR3 DNA: TGTGCCAGTAGTAGTCCACAGGGCGGGGCAACTAATGAAAAACTGTTTTTT
J gene: TRBJ1-1; CDR3 length: 13; V gene: TRBV24-1; D gene: -; clone size: -; CDR3 protein: CATSDSGRTEAFF; CDR3 DNA: TGTGCCACCAGTGATTCGGGACGTACTGAAGCTTTCTTT
J gene: TRBJ1-6; CDR3 length: 14; V gene: TRBV7-2; D gene: TRBD1; clone size: -; CDR3 protein: CASSFGQGGSPLHF; CDR3 DNA: TGTGCCAGCAGCTTTGGACAGGGAGGTTCACCCCTCCACTTT
J gene: TRBJ2-1; CDR3 length: 13; V gene: TRBV5-4; D gene: TRBD2; clone size: -; CDR3 protein: CAYSGRAIGEQFF; CDR3 DNA: TGTGCCTATAGCGGGAGGGCCATTGGTGAGCAGTTCTTC
J gene: TRBJ2-2; CDR3 length: 15; V gene: TRBV11-2; D gene: TRBD2; clone size: -; CDR3 protein: CASSSLAGGTGELFF; CDR3 DNA: TGTGCCAGCAGCTCACTAGCGGGAGGGACCGGGGAGCTGTTTTTT
J gene: TRBJ2-3; CDR3 length: 16; V gene: TRBV7-3; D gene: -; clone size: -; CDR3 protein: CASSPLGVPSTDTQYF; CDR3 DNA: TGTGCCAGCAGCCCCCTGGGGGTTCCTAGCACAGATACGCAGTATTTT
J gene: TRBJ1-1; CDR3 length: 15; V gene: TRBV6-2/TRBV6-3; D gene: -; clone size: -; CDR3 protein: CASSYSGGGLTEAFF; CDR3 DNA: TGTGCCAGCAGTTACTCTGGGGGAGGACTGACTGAAGCTTTCTTT
J gene: TRBJ2-5; CDR3 length: 17; V gene: TRBV7-9; D gene: TRBD1; clone size: -; CDR3 protein: CASSWNSPDRGDWAQYF; CDR3 DNA: TGTGCCAGCAGTTGGAACTCGCCAGACAGGGGTGATTGGGCCCAGTACTTC
J gene: TRBJ2-3; CDR3 length: 16; V gene: TRBV19; D gene: -; clone size: -; CDR3 protein: CASSTELAGGTDTQYF; CDR3 DNA: TGTGCCAGTAGTACCGAATTGGCGGGTGGTACAGATACGCAGTATTTT
J gene: TRBJ2-7; CDR3 length: 11; V gene: TRBV29-1; D gene: -; clone size: -; CDR3 protein: CSVRGGYEQYF; CDR3 DNA: TGCAGCGTTAGGGGTGGCTACGAGCAGTACTTC
J gene: TRBJ2-7; CDR3 length: 14; V gene: TRBV10-3; D gene: -; clone size: -; CDR3 protein: CAISEAGTSYEQYF; CDR3 DNA: TGTGCCATCAGTGAGGCGGGAACCTCCTACGAGCAGTACTTC
J gene: TRBJ1-4; CDR3 length: 14; V gene: TRBV3-1/TRBV3-2; D gene: -; clone size: -; CDR3 protein: CASSQTRGGEKLFF; CDR3 DNA: TGTGCCAGCAGCCAAACCAGGGGAGGTGAAAAACTGTTTTTT
J gene: TRBJ1-2; CDR3 length: 14; V gene: TRBV5-6; D gene: -; clone size: once; CDR3 protein: CASSLVGGSYGYTF; CDR3 DNA: TGTGCCAGCAGCTTGGTGGGGGGCAGCTATGGCTACACCTTC
J gene: TRBJ2-7; CDR3 length: 13; V gene: TRBV6-2/TRBV6-3; D gene: TRBD1; clone size: -; CDR3 protein: CASSSTGVYEQYF; CDR3 DNA: TGTGCCAGCAGTTCCACAGGGGTATACGAGCAGTACTTC
J gene: TRBJ1-2; CDR3 length: 13; V gene: TRBV6-5; D gene: -; clone size: -; CDR3 protein: CASSPPGHFGYTF; CDR3 DNA: TGTGCCAGCAGTCCCCCGGGACACTTCGGCTACACCTTC
J gene: TRBJ1-1; CDR3 length: 13; V gene: TRBV11-2; D gene: -; clone size: -; CDR3 protein: CASSLGGNTEAFF; CDR3 DNA: TGTGCCAGCAGCTTGGGAGGGAACACTGAAGCTTTCTTT
J gene: TRBJ1-4; CDR3 length: 15; V gene: TRBV29-1; D gene: -; clone size: -; CDR3 protein: CSVRDRRATNEKLFF; CDR3 DNA: TGCAGCGTTAGGGACCGCCGTGCAACTAATGAAAAACTGTTTTTT